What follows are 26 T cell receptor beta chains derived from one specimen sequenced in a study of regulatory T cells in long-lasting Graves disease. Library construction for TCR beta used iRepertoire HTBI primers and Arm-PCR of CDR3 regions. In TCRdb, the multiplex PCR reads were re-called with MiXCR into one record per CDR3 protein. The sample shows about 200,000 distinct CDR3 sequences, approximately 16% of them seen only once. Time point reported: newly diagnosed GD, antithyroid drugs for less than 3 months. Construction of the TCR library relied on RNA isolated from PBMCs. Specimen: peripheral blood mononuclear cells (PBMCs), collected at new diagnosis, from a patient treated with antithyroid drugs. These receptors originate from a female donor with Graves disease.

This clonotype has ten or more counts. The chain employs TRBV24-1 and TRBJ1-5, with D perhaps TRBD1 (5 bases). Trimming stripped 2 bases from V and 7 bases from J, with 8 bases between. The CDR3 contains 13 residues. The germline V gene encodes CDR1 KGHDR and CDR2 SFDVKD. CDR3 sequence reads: CATSDSQGQPQHF. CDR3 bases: TGTGCCACCAGTGATTCCCAGGGCCAGCCCCAGCATTTT.

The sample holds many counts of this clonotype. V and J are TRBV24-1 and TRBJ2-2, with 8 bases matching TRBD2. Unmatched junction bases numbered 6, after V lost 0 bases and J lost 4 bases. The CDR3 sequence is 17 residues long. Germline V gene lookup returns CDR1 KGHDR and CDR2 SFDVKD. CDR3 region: CATSDLSAGGSTGELFF. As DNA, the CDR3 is TGTGCCACCAGTGATTTGAGTGCGGGAGGATCCACCGGGGAGCTGTTTTTT.

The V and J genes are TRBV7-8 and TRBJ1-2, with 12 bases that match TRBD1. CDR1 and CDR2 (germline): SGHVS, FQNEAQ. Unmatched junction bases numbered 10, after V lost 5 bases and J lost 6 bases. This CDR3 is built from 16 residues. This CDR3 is CASSPRGQGADDGYTF. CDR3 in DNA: TGTGCCAGCAGCCCGAGGGGACAGGGGGCAGATGATGGCTACACCTTC.

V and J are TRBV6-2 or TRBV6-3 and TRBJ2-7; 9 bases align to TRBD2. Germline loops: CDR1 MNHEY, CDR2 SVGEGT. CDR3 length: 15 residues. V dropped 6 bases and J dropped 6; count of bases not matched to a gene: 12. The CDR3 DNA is TGTGCCAGCAGCACAGGCATAGCGGGAGCCAGCGAGCAGTACTTC. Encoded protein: CASSTGIAGASEQYF.

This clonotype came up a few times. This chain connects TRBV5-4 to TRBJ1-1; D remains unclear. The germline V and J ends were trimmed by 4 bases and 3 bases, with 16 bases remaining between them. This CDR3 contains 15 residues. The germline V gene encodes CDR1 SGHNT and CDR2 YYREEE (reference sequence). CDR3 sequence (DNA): TGTGCCAGCAGCGCAGGCGACTTTTTGGACACTGAAGCTTTCTTT. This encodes CASSAGDFLDTEAFF.

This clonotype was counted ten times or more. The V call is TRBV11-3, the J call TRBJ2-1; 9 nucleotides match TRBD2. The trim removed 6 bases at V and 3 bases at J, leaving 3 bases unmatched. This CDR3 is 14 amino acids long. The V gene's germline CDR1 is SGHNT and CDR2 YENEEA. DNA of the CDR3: TGTGCCAGCAGTCCTAGCGGGAACTACAATGAGCAGTTCTTC. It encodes CASSPSGNYNEQFF.

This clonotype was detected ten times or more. The CDR3 sequence: CAWRDGQTSNQPQHF. The CDR3 DNA reads as TGTGCCTGGAGGGACGGACAGACTTCCAATCAGCCCCAGCATTTT. The rearrangement uses TRBV30 and TRBJ1-5, with D possibly TRBD1 on 6 matching bases. Germline-derived CDR1 and CDR2 are GTSNPN and SVGIG (reference sequence). The CDR3 covers 15 residues. V lost 3 bases to trimming and J lost 3 bases, with 15 bases between them.

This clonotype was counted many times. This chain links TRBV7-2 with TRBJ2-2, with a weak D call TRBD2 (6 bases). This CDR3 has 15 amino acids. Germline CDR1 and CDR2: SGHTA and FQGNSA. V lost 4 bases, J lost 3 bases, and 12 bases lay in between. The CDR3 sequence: CASSSGSWYTGELFF. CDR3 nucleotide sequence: TGTGCCAGCAGCTCCGGGAGCTGGTACACCGGGGAGCTGTTTTTT.

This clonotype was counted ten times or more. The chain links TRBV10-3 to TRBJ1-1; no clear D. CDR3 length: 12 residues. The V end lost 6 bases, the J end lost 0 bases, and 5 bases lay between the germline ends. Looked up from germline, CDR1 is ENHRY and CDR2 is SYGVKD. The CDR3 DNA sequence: TGTGCCATCAGCCGATTGAACACTGAAGCTTTCTTT. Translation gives CAISRLNTEAFF.

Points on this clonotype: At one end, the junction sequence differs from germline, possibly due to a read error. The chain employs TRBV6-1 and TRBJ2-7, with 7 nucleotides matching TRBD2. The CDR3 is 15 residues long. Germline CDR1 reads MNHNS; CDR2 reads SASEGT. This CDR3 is CASTQSSPSGSGPHF. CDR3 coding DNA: TGTGCCAGCACCCAATCGAGTCCTAGCGGCTCTGGTCCTCACTTC.

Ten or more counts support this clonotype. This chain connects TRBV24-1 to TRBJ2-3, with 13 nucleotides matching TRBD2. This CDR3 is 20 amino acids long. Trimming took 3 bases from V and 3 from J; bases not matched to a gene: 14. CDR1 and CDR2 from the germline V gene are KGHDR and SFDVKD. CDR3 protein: CATSDPGTSGIGRRTDTQYF. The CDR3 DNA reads TGTGCCACCAGTGATCCCGGGACTAGCGGGATCGGGCGGAGGACAGATACGCAGTATTTT.

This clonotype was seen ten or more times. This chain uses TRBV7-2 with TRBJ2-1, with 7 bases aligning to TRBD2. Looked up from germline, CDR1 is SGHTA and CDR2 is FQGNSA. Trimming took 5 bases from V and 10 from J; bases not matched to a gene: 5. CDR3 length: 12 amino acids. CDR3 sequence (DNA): TGTGCCAGCAGCGTAACTAGCGCCGAGCAGTTCTTC. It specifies CASSVTSAEQFF. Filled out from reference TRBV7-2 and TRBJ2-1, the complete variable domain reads GAGVSQSPSNKVTEKGKDVELRCDPISGHTALYWYRQSLGQGLEFLIYFQGNSAPDKSGLPSDRFSAERTGGSVSTLTIQRTQQEDSAVYLCASSVTSAEQFFGPGTRLTVL.

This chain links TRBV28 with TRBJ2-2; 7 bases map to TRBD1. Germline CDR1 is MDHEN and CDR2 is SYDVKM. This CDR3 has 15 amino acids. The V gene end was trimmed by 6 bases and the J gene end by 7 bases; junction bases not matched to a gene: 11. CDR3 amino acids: CASSVGAGGGGELFF. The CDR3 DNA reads TGTGCCAGCAGCGTCGGGGCAGGGGGTGGCGGGGAGCTGTTTTTT. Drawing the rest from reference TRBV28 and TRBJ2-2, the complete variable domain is DVKVTQSSRYLVKRTGEKVFLECVQDMDHENMFWYRQDPGLGLRLIYFSYDVKMKEKGDIPEGYSVSREKKERFSLILESASTNQTSMYLCASSVGAGGGGELFFGEGSRLTVL.

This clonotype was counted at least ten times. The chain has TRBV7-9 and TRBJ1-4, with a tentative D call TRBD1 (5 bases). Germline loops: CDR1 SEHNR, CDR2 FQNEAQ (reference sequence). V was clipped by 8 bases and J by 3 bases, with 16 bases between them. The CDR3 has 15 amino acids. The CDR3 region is CASLRGGTANEKLFF. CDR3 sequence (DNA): TGTGCCAGCCTGCGCGGCGGGACGGCTAATGAAAAACTGTTTTTT. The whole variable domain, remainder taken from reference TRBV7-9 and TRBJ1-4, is DTGVSQNPRHKITKRGQNVTFRCDPISEHNRLYWYRQTLGQGPEFLTYFQNEAQLEKSRLLSDRFSAERPKGSFSTLEIQRTEQGDSAMYLCASLRGGTANEKLFFGSGTQLSVL.

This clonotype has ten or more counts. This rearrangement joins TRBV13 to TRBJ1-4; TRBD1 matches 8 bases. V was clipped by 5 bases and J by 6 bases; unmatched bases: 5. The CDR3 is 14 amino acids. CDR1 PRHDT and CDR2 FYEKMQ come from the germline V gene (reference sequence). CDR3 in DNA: TGTGCCAGCAGCGTTGGACAGGGAGATGAAAAACTGTTTTTT. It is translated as CASSVGQGDEKLFF.

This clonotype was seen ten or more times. The DNA for the CDR3 is TGCAGTGCCCCCCGACTAGAAGGGTTCAATGAGCAGTTCTTC. Translated, it gives CSAPRLEGFNEQFF. The chain uses TRBV20-1 and TRBJ2-1; a weak D match, TRBD2 (6 bases). CDR1 DFQATT and CDR2 SNEGSKA come from the germline V gene (reference sequence). Trimming cost V 6 bases and J 6 bases, with 18 bases left between them. This CDR3 has 14 residues.

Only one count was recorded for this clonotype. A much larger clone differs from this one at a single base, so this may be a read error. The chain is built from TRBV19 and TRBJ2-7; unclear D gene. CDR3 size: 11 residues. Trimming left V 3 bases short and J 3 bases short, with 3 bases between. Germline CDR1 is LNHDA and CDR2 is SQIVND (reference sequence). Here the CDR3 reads CASSIGYEQYF. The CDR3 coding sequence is TGTGCCAGTAGTATCGGCTACGAGCAGTACTTC.

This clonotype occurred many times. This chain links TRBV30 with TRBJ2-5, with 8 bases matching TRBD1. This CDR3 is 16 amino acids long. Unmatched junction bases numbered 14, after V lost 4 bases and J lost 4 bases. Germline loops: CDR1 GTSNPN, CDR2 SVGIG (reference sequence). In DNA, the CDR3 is TGTGCCTGGATCTTCCGGGCAGGGGGCGGATCAGAGACCCAGTACTTC. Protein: CAWIFRAGGGSETQYF.

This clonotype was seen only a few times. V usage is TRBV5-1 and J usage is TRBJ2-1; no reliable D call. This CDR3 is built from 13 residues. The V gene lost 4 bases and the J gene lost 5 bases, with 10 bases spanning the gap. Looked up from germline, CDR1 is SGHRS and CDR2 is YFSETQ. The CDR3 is CASSLRQNNEQFF. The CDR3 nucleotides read TGCGCCAGCAGCCTTAGGCAGAACAATGAGCAGTTCTTC.

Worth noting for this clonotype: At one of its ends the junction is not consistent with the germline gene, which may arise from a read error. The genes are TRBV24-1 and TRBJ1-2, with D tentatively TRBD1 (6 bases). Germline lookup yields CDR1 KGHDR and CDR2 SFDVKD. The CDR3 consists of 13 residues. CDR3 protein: CATSVPGDRSYAF. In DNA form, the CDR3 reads TGTGCCACCAGTGTACCAGGGGACCGGAGCTACGCCTTC.

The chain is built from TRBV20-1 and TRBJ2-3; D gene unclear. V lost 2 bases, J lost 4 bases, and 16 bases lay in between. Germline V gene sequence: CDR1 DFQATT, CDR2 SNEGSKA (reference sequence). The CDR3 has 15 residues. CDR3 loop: CSARLFSQGPDTQYF. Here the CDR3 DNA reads TGCAGTGCTAGATTATTCAGCCAAGGGCCAGATACGCAGTATTTT.

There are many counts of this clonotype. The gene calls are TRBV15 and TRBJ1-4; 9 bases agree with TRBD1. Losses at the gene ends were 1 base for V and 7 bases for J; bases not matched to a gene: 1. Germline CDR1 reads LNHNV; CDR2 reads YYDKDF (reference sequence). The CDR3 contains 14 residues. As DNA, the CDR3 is TGTGCCACCAGCAGAGCGGGACAGGGTGAAAAACTGTTTTTT. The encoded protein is CATSRAGQGEKLFF.

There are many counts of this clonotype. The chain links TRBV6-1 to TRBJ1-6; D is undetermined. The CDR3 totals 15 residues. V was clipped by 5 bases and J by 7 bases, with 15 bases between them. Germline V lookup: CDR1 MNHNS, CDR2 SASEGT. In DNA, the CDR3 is TGTGCCAGCAGTAGCCAGCCGGCGGCGAATTCACCCCTCCACTTT. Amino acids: CASSSQPAANSPLHF.

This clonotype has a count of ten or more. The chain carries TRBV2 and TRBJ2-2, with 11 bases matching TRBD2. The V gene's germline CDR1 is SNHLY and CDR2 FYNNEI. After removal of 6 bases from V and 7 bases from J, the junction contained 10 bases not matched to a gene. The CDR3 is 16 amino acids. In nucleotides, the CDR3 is TGTGCCAGCAGGAGGGATAGCGGGAGGGCCGTCGGGGAGCTGTTTTTT. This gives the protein CASRRDSGRAVGELFF. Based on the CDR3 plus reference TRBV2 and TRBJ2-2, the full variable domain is EPEVTQTPSHQVTQMGQEVILRCVPISNHLYFYWYRQILGQKVEFLVSFYNNEISEKSEIFDDQFSVERPDGSNFTLKIRSTKLEDSAMYFCASRRDSGRAVGELFFGEGSRLTVL.

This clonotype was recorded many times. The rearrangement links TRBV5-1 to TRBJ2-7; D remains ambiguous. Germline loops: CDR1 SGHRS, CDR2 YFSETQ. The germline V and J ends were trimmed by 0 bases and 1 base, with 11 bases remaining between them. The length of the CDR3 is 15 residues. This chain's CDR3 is CASSLAEYGSYEQYF. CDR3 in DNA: TGCGCCAGCAGCTTGGCCGAGTACGGGTCCTACGAGCAGTACTTC.

Written as DNA, the CDR3 is TGTGCCAGTTTCAGGGGTATAATGAACACTGAAGCTTTCTTT. Its protein is CASFRGIMNTEAFF. The chain carries TRBV27 and TRBJ1-1; weak D call: TRBD1 (6 bases). V was pared by 9 bases and J by 0 bases, with 14 bases between. This CDR3 contains 14 residues. The germline gives CDR1 MNHEY, CDR2 SMNVEV (reference sequence).